This T cell receptor (beta chain) derives from a study of Tregs in tolerant kidney transplant recipients. Study outcomes and limitations: Tregs expanded with activated donor B cells seemed most donor-specific.

This clone was observed a single time. The antigen remains undetermined. Thawed PBMCs were FACS-sorted into unstimulated CD4+CD25+CD127- regulatory T cells, CD4+CD25- non-regulatory cells, CD4 and CD8 cells. Regulatory T cells were sorted from thawed PBMCs rested overnight at 37°C with around 200 IU/ml IL-2. V lost 0 bases, J lost 5 bases, and 10 bases lay in between. This CDR3 contains 14 residues. CDR1 is KGHSY, CDR2 FQNENV, per germline. Some clones are missing from TCRdb's copy, which holds only in-frame ones; the method was immunoSEQ multiplex PCR. The table lists about 64,000 clones, nearly 98% of them singletons.

This specimen consisted of Tregs from blood, obtained before the transplant. This chain uses TRBV16 with TRBJ1-2; D unclear. The clonotype comes from a human donor who received a combined kidney and bone marrow transplant. CDR3 in DNA: TGTGCCAGCAGCCAATCCGGAGGGAATTATGGCTACACCTTC. It specifies CASSQSGGNYGYTF.